Below are 4 T cell receptor beta chains sequenced from a single sample in a study of neurological immune-mediated disorders (dated by TCRdb to 2018 to 2020). The time point tag for this specimen amounts to: longitudinal time-point 3. Library creation used 5' RACE. Sequenced on an Illumina HiSeq 2500. TCRdb's own reprocessing of the public reads used fastp at Q25 and MiXCR and kept productive beta chains. Every CDR3 protein is listed once, alongside the most common genes and DNA of its rows. This sample lists about 45,000 distinct CDR3 sequences; approximately 13% were detected once. The ten largest make up about an eighth of the sample. The sequenced sample consisted of PBMCs. The receptors were gathered from a man aged 30 to 39 in good health.

This clonotype was counted at least ten times. This chain links TRBV9 with TRBJ2-4; 12 bases are shared with TRBD2. This CDR3 has 14 residues. V lost 0 bases to trimming and J lost 9 bases; unmatched junction nucleotides: 1. Germline V gene data show CDR1 as SGDLS and CDR2 as YYNGEE. The CDR3 nucleotides read TGTGCCAGCAGCGTAGTACTAGCGGGAGGCATTCAGTACTTC. Its protein product is CASSVVLAGGIQYF. The complete variable domain, with remaining parts taken from reference TRBV9 and TRBJ2-4, reads DSGVTQTPKHLITATGQRVTLRCSPRSGDLSVYWYQQSLDQGLQFLIQYYNGEERAKGNILERFSAQQFPDLHSELNLSSLELGDSALYFCASSVVLAGGIQYFGAGTRLSVL.

This clonotype appeared many times. The chain is built from TRBV15 and TRBJ2-2, with a tentative D call TRBD2 (5 bases). V was trimmed by 2 bases and J by 4 bases, leaving 11 bases between them. The CDR3 runs 15 residues. CDR1 and CDR2 from the germline V gene are LNHNV and YYDKDF (reference sequence). For the CDR3, the DNA is TGTGCCACCAGCAGATCTAGCATGGGCACCGGGGAGCTGTTTTTT. Translating it yields CATSRSSMGTGELFF. The whole variable domain, remainder taken from reference TRBV15 and TRBJ2-2, is DAMVIQNPRYQVTQFGKPVTLSCSQTLNHNVMYWYQQKSSQAPKLLFHYYDKDFNNEADTPDNFQSRRPNTSFCFLDIRSPGLGDTAMYLCATSRSSMGTGELFFGEGSRLTVL.

The table lists this clonotype with many counts. The chain couples TRBV7-9 to TRBJ2-3, with D possibly TRBD1 on 6 matching bases. Germline-derived CDR1 and CDR2 are SEHNR and FQNEAQ (reference sequence). Trimming took off 5 bases at V and 2 bases at J, with 20 bases between the two ends. This CDR3 is built from 17 residues. The CDR3: CASSANRVLGSTDTQYF. In nucleotides, the CDR3 is TGTGCCAGCAGCGCGAACAGGGTCTTGGGGTCCACAGATACGCAGTATTTT.

The table lists this clonotype with many counts. The chain employs TRBV20-1 and TRBJ2-7; 9 bases align to TRBD1. Per germline, CDR1 DFQATT and CDR2 SNEGSKA (reference sequence). V trimming: 6 bases; J trimming: 3 bases; junction bases outside the gene matches: 6. CDR3 length: 13 amino acids. This CDR3 is CSAEPGQGYEQYF. DNA of the CDR3: TGCAGTGCGGAACCGGGACAGGGCTACGAGCAGTACTTC.